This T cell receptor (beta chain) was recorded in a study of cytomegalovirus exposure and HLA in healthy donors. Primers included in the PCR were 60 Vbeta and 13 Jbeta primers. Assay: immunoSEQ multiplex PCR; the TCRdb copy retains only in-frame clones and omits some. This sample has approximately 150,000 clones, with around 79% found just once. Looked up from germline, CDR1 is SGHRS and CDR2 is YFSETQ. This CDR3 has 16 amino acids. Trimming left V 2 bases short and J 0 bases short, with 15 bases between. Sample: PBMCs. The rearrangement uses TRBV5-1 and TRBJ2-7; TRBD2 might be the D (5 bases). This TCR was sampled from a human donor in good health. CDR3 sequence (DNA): TGCGCCAGCAGCTTTGAGGTGGGAGCACTCTCCTACGAGCAGTACTTC. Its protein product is CASSFEVGALSYEQYF.